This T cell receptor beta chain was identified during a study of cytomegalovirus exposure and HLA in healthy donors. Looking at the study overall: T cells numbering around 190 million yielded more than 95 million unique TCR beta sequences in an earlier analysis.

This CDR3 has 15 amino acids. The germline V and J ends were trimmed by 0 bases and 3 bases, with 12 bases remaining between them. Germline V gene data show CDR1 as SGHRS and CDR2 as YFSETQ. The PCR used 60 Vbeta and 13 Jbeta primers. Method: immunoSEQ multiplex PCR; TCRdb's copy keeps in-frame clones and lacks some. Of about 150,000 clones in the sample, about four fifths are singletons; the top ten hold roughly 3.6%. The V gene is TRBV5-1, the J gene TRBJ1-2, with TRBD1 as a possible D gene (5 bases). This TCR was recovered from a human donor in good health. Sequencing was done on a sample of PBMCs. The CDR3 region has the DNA TGCGCCAGCAGCTTGGTAGAGACGGGGGACTATGGCTACACCTTC. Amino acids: CASSLVETGDYGYTF. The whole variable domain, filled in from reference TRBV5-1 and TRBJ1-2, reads KAGVTQTPRYLIKTRGQQVTLSCSPISGHRSVSWYQQTPGQGLQFLFEYFSETQRNKGNFPGRFSGRQFSNSRSEMNVSTLELGDSALYLCASSLVETGDYGYTFGSGTRLTVV.